The 26 T cell receptor beta chains listed next were all sequenced from one sample in a study of blood T cell repertoires in COVID-19. Some clones are missing from TCRdb's copy, which holds only in-frame ones; the method was immunoSEQ multiplex PCR. The sample has about 99,000 clones, approximately 79% seen once. Input material: peripheral blood. Receptor source: a woman older than 75 with active or convalescent COVID-19.

This chain connects TRBV7-2 to TRBJ2-1; TRBD1 might be the D (5 bases). Trimming left V 2 bases short and J 12 bases short, with 17 bases between. Germline CDR1 SGHTA, CDR2 FQGNSA. The CDR3 is 14 amino acids. CDR3 sequence: CASSLSSALRGQFF. Written as DNA, the CDR3 is TGTGCCAGCAGCTTAAGTTCGGCCTTAAGGGGGCAGTTCTTC.

Only one count was recorded for this clone. The gene calls are TRBV7-3 and TRBJ2-3, with 9 bases aligning to TRBD2. CDR1 is SGHTA, CDR2 FQGTGA, per germline. The CDR3 extends over 15 amino acids. V was pared by 5 bases and J by 3 bases, with 6 bases of the junction left unmatched. The CDR3 region has the DNA TGTGCCAGCAGCCCCCAGGGACTAGCTACAGATACGCAGTATTTT. Its translation: CASSPQGLATDTQYF.

V and J are TRBV21-1 and TRBJ1-2. TRBV21-1 has pseudogene status. This CDR3 is 18 amino acids long. The CDR3 bases are TGTGCCAGCAGCCCCCCGGGGGGGAATTCAACTACTACTGGTGGCTACACCTTC. This encodes CASSPPGGNSTTTGGYTF.

A few counts support this clone. The V gene is TRBV7-9, the J gene TRBJ2-1; 7 bases are shared with TRBD2. The CDR3 spans 13 residues. The V gene's germline CDR1 is SEHNR and CDR2 FQNEAQ (reference sequence). J gave up 5 bases and V 5 bases, and 3 bases lay outside the gene matches. CDR3 sequence (DNA): TGTGCCAGCAGCGGGGCGGGGGACAATGAGCAGTTCTTC. Its protein is CASSGAGDNEQFF.

This clone is a singleton in its sample. The rearrangement uses TRBV15 and TRBJ2-7; 11 bases match TRBD1. Germline V gene data show CDR1 as LNHNV and CDR2 as YYDKDF (reference sequence). The CDR3 covers 15 residues. V was clipped by 5 bases and J by 3 bases; unmatched bases: 6. CDR3 bases: TGTGCCACCAGCGGACCCGGGACAGGGGGCTACGAGCAGTACTTC. Translating it yields CATSGPGTGGYEQYF.

The J gene is TRBJ2-7, the V gene TRBV19, with a possible D match to TRBD2 (6 bases). V gave up 4 bases and J gave up 2 bases, with 30 bases separating them. This CDR3 has 20 amino acids. Germline V lookup: CDR1 LNHDA, CDR2 SQIVND (reference sequence). The CDR3 is CASSTFTGRAGRSGTYEQYF. Here the CDR3 DNA reads TGTGCCAGTAGTACCTTCACCGGGCGCGCAGGGAGGAGCGGAACCTACGAGCAGTACTTC.

The chain combines TRBV2 with TRBJ1-1; D perhaps matches TRBD1 (5 bases). Germline-derived CDR1 and CDR2 are SNHLY and FYNNEI. The CDR3 consists of 10 residues. With 8 bases removed from V and 8 bases from J, the gap between germline ends came to 9 bases. This CDR3 is CASQRTEAFF. Written as DNA, the CDR3 is TGTGCCAGCCAACGGACAGAAGCTTTCTTT.

This clone was counted a few times. The chain has TRBV7-2 and TRBJ2-3; 14 bases line up with TRBD2. Germline V lookup: CDR1 SGHTA, CDR2 FQGNSA. With 5 bases clipped from V and 2 bases from J, the junction kept 3 bases outside the gene matches. CDR3 length: 16 residues. CDR3 loop: CASSGTSGSPTDTQYF. The CDR3 bases are TGTGCCAGCAGCGGGACTAGCGGGAGCCCCACAGATACGCAGTATTTT.

This rearrangement joins TRBV9 to TRBJ1-5; no firm D call. CDR1 and CDR2 from the germline V gene are SGDLS and YYNGEE. This CDR3 contains 15 residues. Trimming cost V 0 bases and J 0 bases, with 7 bases left between them. CDR3 coding DNA: TGTGCCAGCAGCGTAGAGGGAGATAGCAATCAGCCCCAGCATTTT. As protein: CASSVEGDSNQPQHF. Using reference TRBV9 and TRBJ1-5 for the parts outside the CDR3, the full variable domain is DSGVTQTPKHLITATGQRVTLRCSPRSGDLSVYWYQQSLDQGLQFLIQYYNGEERAKGNILERFSAQQFPDLHSELNLSSLELGDSALYFCASSVEGDSNQPQHFGDGTRLSIL.

The chain has TRBV3-1 (or the pseudogene TRBV3-2) and TRBJ2-7; perhaps TRBD1 as D (5 bases). Germline CDR1 LGHDT, CDR2 YNNKEL (reference sequence). With 0 bases removed from V and 4 bases from J, the gap between germline ends came to 7 bases. CDR3 size: 13 residues. This CDR3 is CASSQDRQYEQYF. CDR3 bases: TGTGCCAGCAGCCAAGACCGACAGTACGAGCAGTACTTC.

This clone was recorded a few times. The rearrangement joins TRBV7-6 to TRBJ2-2; weak D call: TRBD2 (6 bases). The CDR3 runs to 15 residues. Germline CDR1 and CDR2: SGHVS and FNYEAQ. Trimming removed 5 bases from V and 13 bases from J, with 23 bases in between. CDR3 in amino acids: CASSPLGGTSQGLFF. DNA for the CDR3: TGTGCCAGCAGCCCCCTGGGCGGGACGTCCCAGGGGCTGTTTTTT.

The chain couples TRBV6-5 to TRBJ1-1; D call uncertain. The CDR3 has 13 residues. The V gene's germline CDR1 is MNHEY and CDR2 SVGAGI. V gave up 7 bases and J gave up 1 base, with 10 bases separating them. The CDR3 here is CASIMAGNTEAFF. For the CDR3, the DNA is TGTGCCAGCATCATGGCAGGGAACACTGAAGCTTTCTTT.

The rearrangement joins TRBV5-1 to TRBJ1-3, with 7 bases that match TRBD1. The CDR3 is made up of 15 amino acids. Germline V gene sequence: CDR1 SGHRS, CDR2 YFSETQ. V shed 0 bases, J shed 2 bases, and the junction held 2 bases outside the gene matches. DNA of the CDR3: TGCGCCAGCAGCTTGGCAGGGGGGCCTGGAAACACCATATATTTT. Translated, it gives CASSLAGGPGNTIYF.

The chain has TRBV11-2 and TRBJ2-7; 12 nucleotides agree with TRBD2. Per the germline V gene, CDR1 is SGHAT and CDR2 is FQNNGV. Unmatched junction bases numbered 0, after V lost 4 bases and J lost 2 bases. There are 14 residues in the CDR3. CDR3 in amino acids: CASSSSGRAYEQYF. Written as DNA, the CDR3 is TGTGCCAGCAGCTCTAGCGGGAGGGCCTACGAGCAGTACTTC.

The chain couples TRBV11-2 to TRBJ2-5; 7 bases match TRBD1. With 1 base clipped from V and 2 bases from J, the junction kept 4 bases outside the gene matches. The germline CDR1 and CDR2 sequences are SGHAT and FQNNGV. CDR3 length: 15 residues. The DNA for the CDR3 is TGTGCCAGCAGCTTAGTCATGGACAGGCAAGAGACCCAGTACTTC. Protein: CASSLVMDRQETQYF.

The chain recombines TRBV5-5 with TRBJ2-2; D is uncertain. Germline V lookup: CDR1 SGHKS, CDR2 YYEKEE (reference sequence). V was trimmed by 5 bases and J by 4 bases, leaving 15 bases between them. This CDR3 is 15 amino acids long. The CDR3 nucleotides read TGTGCCAGCAGGTGGTTAGGCAGACTCACCGGGGAGCTGTTTTTT. Amino acids: CASRWLGRLTGELFF.

The V and J genes are TRBV5-6 and TRBJ2-7; TRBD2 matches at 12 bases. The trim removed 4 bases at V and 3 bases at J, leaving 5 bases unmatched. The CDR3 is 15 residues long. Germline V gives CDR1 SGHDT, CDR2 YYEEEE. The CDR3 nucleotides read TGTGCCAGCAGCCCAGGACTAGCGGGACGCTACGAGCAGTACTTC. As protein: CASSPGLAGRYEQYF. The full variable domain, with the rest looked up from reference TRBV5-6 and TRBJ2-7, is DAGVTQSPTHLIKTRGQQVTLRCSPKSGHDTVSWYQQALGQGPQFIFQYYEEEERQRGNFPDRFSGHQFPNYSSELNVNALLLGDSALYLCASSPGLAGRYEQYFGPGTRLTVT.

The V gene is TRBV20-1, the J gene TRBJ2-3, with D tentatively TRBD2 (6 bases). Germline CDR1 is DFQATT and CDR2 is SNEGSKA (reference sequence). CDR3 size: 15 residues. Trimming pared 3 bases from V and 1 base from J, leaving 14 bases between. CDR3 DNA: TGCAGTGCTAGTCCTTGGCGGGGCGGCACAGATACGCAGTATTTT. It yields the protein CSASPWRGGTDTQYF.

This clone was observed once. V and J are TRBV5-1 and TRBJ2-3, with 12 bases aligning to TRBD2. The CDR3 totals 16 residues. Germline V gene lookup returns CDR1 SGHRS and CDR2 YFSETQ. V shed 0 bases, J shed 1 base, and the junction held 0 bases outside the gene matches. The CDR3: CASSLGLAGGTDTQYF. The CDR3 bases are TGCGCCAGCAGCTTGGGACTAGCGGGAGGCACAGATACGCAGTATTTT.

This rearrangement joins TRBV19 to TRBJ1-1; 9 positions match TRBD1. J was trimmed by 7 bases and V by 8 bases; bases with no gene match: 11. Germline values: CDR1 LNHDA, CDR2 SQIVND (reference sequence). The CDR3 totals 14 residues. In DNA form, the CDR3 reads TGTGCCAGTTTCGAACAGGGGGCGCGGGGTGAAGCTTTCTTT. Translated: CASFEQGARGEAFF.

The rearrangement joins TRBV20-1 to TRBJ2-7, with no clear D. Germline loops: CDR1 DFQATT, CDR2 SNEGSKA (reference sequence). Deletions cut 0 bases from V and 6 bases from J, with 6 bases between. The CDR3 covers 11 residues. The CDR3 DNA reads as TGCAGTGCTAGAGATCTCGGCGAGCAGTACTTC. Translated: CSARDLGEQYF.

The chain carries TRBV5-6 and TRBJ1-1; 10 bases agree with TRBD1. V lost 3 bases to trimming and J lost 2 bases; unmatched junction nucleotides: 4. The CDR3 spans 15 residues. In germline, CDR1 is SGHDT, CDR2 YYEEEE. CDR3 bases: TGTGCCAGCAGCTCCGCGACAGGGGGCAACACTGAAGCTTTCTTT. Its protein product is CASSSATGGNTEAFF.

J is TRBJ2-5 and V is TRBV28; D gene uncertain. Germline loops: CDR1 MDHEN, CDR2 SYDVKM. CDR3 length equals 14 residues. The V gene lost 3 bases and the J gene lost 4 bases, with 12 bases spanning the gap. Written as DNA, the CDR3 is TGTGCCAGCAGTTTTGCCTGGGCCCCAGAGACCCAGTACTTC. Translation gives CASSFAWAPETQYF.

The chain recombines TRBV9 with TRBJ2-1; D is unresolved. Germline loops: CDR1 SGDLS, CDR2 YYNGEE. The CDR3 runs 16 residues. Trimming pared 4 bases from V and 0 bases from J, leaving 14 bases between. This CDR3 reads CASSRGVISSYNEQFF. The CDR3, as DNA: TGTGCCAGCAGCAGAGGCGTGATCTCCTCCTACAATGAGCAGTTCTTC.

The chain has TRBV9 and TRBJ1-1; perhaps TRBD1 as D (5 bases). There are 14 residues in the CDR3. Germline CDR1 is SGDLS and CDR2 is YYNGEE. V lost 0 bases to trimming and J lost 5 bases, with 11 bases between them. The CDR3 nucleotides are TGTGCCAGCAGCGTAGGCCCAGGGAAGACTGAAGCTTTCTTT. Encoded protein: CASSVGPGKTEAFF.

This chain joins TRBV30 and TRBJ2-5, with D unresolved. Trimming took off 0 bases at V and 5 bases at J, with 13 bases between the two ends. CDR3 length equals 14 residues. Germline V gene data show CDR1 as GTSNPN and CDR2 as SVGIG (reference sequence). As DNA, the CDR3 is TGTGCCTGGAGTGTGAGGTTGGTGAGGGAGACCCAGTACTTC. The encoded protein is CAWSVRLVRETQYF.